This entry concerns a single TCR beta chain. What it binds is not known. The CDR3 runs 12 residues. The germline gives CDR1 MDHEN, CDR2 SYDVKM. With 7 bases clipped from V and 10 bases from J, the junction kept 7 bases outside the gene matches. These data originate in a study of OX40 agonist ivuxolimab in advanced cancers. Study background: Partial responses occurred in Three dose-escalation patients, one with hepatocellular carcinoma and two with cutaneous melanoma. Study-wide findings and caveats: Patients with a partial response at 0.1-3.0 mg/kg had among the lowest clonal expansion. Both blood CD4+ and CD8+ T cells showed clonal growth by week 6 at 0.1 to 3.0 mg/kg.

Measured with immunoSEQ multiplex PCR; TCRdb has only the in-frame clones, and not every one. The sample includes some 80,000 clones, just over 90% of them seen just once. The source was CD4+ or CD8+ T cells sorted from blood, collected in a trial of the OX40 agonist ivuxolimab. The TCR originated in an adult with an advanced solid tumor such as melanoma, head and neck, liver or kidney cancer. The chain couples TRBV28 to TRBJ2-1; 7 bases line up with TRBD1. CDR3 sequence: CASNRGGKEQFF. DNA for the CDR3: TGTGCCAGCAACAGAGGGGGCAAGGAGCAGTTCTTC.